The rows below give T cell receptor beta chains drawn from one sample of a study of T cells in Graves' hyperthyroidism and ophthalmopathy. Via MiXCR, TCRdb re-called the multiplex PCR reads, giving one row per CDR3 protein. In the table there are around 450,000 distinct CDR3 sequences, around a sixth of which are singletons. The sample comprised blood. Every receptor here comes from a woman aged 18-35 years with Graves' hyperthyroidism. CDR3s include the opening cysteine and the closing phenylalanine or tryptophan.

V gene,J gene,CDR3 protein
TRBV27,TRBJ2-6,CASSFEGAAGANVLTF
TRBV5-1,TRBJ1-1,CASSRSVRDKNTEAFF
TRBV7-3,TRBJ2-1,CASSLTGPDDNEQFF
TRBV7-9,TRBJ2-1,CASSLVGGGAFNEQFF
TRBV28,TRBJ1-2,CASSLPGFNYGYTF
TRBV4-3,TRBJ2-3,CASSQGGTWTDTQYF
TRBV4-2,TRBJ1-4,CASSQEGATKGGEKLFF
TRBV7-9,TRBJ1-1,CASSSIFPQGAEAFF
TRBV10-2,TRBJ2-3,CASSDRRLAGGLTDTQYF
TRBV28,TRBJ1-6,CATGTAPFNSPLHF
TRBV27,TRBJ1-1,CASSYREWTEAFF
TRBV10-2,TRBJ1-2,CASSESGRENYGYTF
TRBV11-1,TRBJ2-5,CASSFLPTGQETQYF
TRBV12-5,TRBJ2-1,CASASGEGHNEQFF
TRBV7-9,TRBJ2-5,CASSLDRVQETRYF
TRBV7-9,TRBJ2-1,CASSLALGREGRDAEQFF
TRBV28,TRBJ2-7,CASSFSGVFSYEQYF
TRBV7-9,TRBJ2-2,CASSRSLGPTGELFF
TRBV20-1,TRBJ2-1,CSALQGRTYNEQFF